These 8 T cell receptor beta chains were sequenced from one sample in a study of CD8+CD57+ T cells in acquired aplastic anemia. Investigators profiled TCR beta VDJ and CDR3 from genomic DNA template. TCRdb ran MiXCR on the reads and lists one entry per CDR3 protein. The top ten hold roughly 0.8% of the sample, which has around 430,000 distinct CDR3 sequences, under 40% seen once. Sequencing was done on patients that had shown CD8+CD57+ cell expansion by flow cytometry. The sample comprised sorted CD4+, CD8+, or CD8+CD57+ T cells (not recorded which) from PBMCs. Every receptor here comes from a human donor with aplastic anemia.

The CDR3 loop reads CALSSGGRNQPQHF. DNA of the CDR3: TGTGCCCTATCATCAGGGGGCCGGAATCAGCCCCAGCATTTT. The rearrangement joins TRBV28 to TRBJ1-5, with 8 bases that match TRBD1. V lost 11 bases, J lost 4 bases, and 10 bases stayed unmatched. This CDR3 has 14 residues. Germline V gene lookup returns CDR1 MDHEN and CDR2 SYDVKM.

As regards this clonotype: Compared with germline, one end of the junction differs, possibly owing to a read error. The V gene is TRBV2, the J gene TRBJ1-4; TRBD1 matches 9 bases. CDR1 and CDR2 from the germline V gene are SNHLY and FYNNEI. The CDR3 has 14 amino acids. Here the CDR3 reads CASRDRGGDEKRFF. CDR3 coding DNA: TGTGCCAGCAGAGACAGGGGGGGAGATGAAAAACGGTTTTTT.

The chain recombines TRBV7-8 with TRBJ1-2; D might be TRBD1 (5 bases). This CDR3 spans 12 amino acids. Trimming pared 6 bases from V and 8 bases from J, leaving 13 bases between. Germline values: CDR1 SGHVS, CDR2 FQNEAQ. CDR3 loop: CASRGRGLGYTF. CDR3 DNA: TGTGCCAGCAGAGGCCGGGGCTTAGGCTACACCTTC.

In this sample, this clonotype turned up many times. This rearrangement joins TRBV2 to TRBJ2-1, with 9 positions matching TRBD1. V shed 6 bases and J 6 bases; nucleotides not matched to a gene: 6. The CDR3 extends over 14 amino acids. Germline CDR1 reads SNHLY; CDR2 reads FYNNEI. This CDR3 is CASRQGARANEQFF. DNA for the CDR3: TGTGCCAGCAGACAGGGGGCCCGTGCCAATGAGCAGTTCTTC.

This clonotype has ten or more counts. This CDR3 is CASSLGQAAGYTF. As DNA, the CDR3 is TGCGCCAGCAGCTTGGGTCAGGCTGCTGGCTACACCTTC. This chain links TRBV5-1 with TRBJ1-2; D is unclear. The germline V gene encodes CDR1 SGHRS and CDR2 YFSETQ. V dropped 0 bases and J dropped 7 bases, with 10 bases sitting between them. The CDR3 spans 13 residues.

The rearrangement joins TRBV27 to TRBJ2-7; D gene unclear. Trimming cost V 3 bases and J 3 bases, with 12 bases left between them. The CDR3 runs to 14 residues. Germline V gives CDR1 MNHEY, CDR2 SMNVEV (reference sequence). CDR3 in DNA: TGTGCCAGCAGTTTCCACGGGCGGAGCTACGAGCAGTACTTC. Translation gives CASSFHGRSYEQYF.

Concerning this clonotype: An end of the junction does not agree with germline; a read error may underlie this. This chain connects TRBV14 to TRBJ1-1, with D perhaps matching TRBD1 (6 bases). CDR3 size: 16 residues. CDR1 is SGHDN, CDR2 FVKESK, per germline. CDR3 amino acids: CANSQDWNRVQAEAFF. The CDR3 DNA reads TGTGCCAACAGCCAAGATTGGAACAGGGTGCAGGCTGAAGCTTTCTTT.

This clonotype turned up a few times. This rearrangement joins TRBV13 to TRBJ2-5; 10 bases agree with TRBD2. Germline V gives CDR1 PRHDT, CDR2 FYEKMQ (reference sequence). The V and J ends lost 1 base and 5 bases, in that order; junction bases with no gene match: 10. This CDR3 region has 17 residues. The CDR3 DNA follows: TGTGCCAGCAGCTTAGATCCTAGCGGGAGATTAGGGGAGACCCAGTACTTC. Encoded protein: CASSLDPSGRLGETQYF.